Following are 2 T cell receptor beta chains from one sample sequenced in a study of T cell responses to AZD1222 COVID-19 vaccine. Sequenced by immunoSEQ multiplex PCR; TCRdb stores in-frame clones only, minus some. The sample holds roughly 70,000 clones, 75% to 95% seen once. The material was peripheral blood, obtained 28 days after the second dose of the MenACWY control vaccine. These receptors originate from an adult who received the MenACWY meningococcal vaccine as a control.

This clone was counted between two and nine times. V usage is TRBV2 and J usage is TRBJ2-1; tentatively, D is TRBD1 (6 bases). This CDR3 is 16 amino acids long. Between the trimmed V and J ends, which lost 2 bases and 3 bases, there was a span of 14 bases. The germline CDR1 and CDR2 sequences are SNHLY and FYNNEI. CDR3 coding DNA: TGTGCCAGCAGTGAATCGGGACATTCCTTCTACAATGAGCAGTTCTTC. Translating gives CASSESGHSFYNEQFF.

The V call is TRBV18, the J call TRBJ2-5; tentatively, D is TRBD1 (6 bases). The CDR3 is made up of 15 amino acids. V gave up 3 bases and J gave up 6 bases, with 17 bases separating them. Germline V gene lookup returns CDR1 KGHSH and CDR2 LQKENI. The CDR3 reads CASSPGQTSTQTQYF. CDR3 DNA sequence: TGTGCCAGCTCACCGGGACAAACCTCAACCCAGACCCAGTACTTC.